The clone carrying this T cell receptor beta chain was detected only once. Its antigen is undetermined. This entry comes from a study of glioma-infiltrating T cells after dendritic cell vaccination. Sample time point: after dendritic cell vaccination, including at tumor progression/relapse. Germline loops: CDR1 SGDLS, CDR2 YYNGEE. CDR3 length: 15 residues. V trimming: 0 bases; J trimming: 6 bases; junction bases outside the gene matches: 4. General study findings and limits: Higher pretreatment TIL content predicted longer progression-free time and survival.

The primer mix had 60 V beta and 13 J beta primers. Method: immunoSEQ multiplex PCR; TCRdb's copy keeps in-frame clones and lacks some. The repertoire holds approximately 46,000 clones, with about 89% as singletons. V gene TRBV9 combines with J gene TRBJ2-3; 10 positions match TRBD2. The input for sequencing was blood, taken after dendritic cell vaccination. The receptor's source is a human donor with glioblastoma. This CDR3 reads CASSVASGSFDTQYF. The CDR3 DNA reads as TGTGCCAGCAGCGTAGCTAGCGGGAGTTTCGATACGCAGTATTTT.